Listed below are T cell receptor beta chains from one sample, sequenced in a study of cytomegalovirus exposure and HLA in healthy donors. The data were produced by immunoSEQ multiplex PCR, yet TCRdb's version contains in-frame clones alone and is incomplete. The sample shows about 200,000 clones, roughly 80% of them seen only once. The sequenced material came from PBMCs. The receptors were sampled from a middle-aged man in good health and CMV-seronegative. Both conserved end residues are part of each CDR3. Fields, in order: J gene, V gene, CDR3 protein.

>TRBJ1-1|TRBV19
CAIQGRGSTEAFF
>TRBJ2-1|TRBV6-5
CASSYPRDYQRDEQFF
>TRBJ2-5|TRBV19
CASSIRTGGGKETQYF
>TRBJ2-3|TRBV15
CATTGRLTDTQYF
>TRBJ1-4|TRBV7-9
CASSKAGRQEKLFF
>TRBJ2-5|TRBV6-5
CASKLRETQYF
>TRBJ2-7|TRBV7-8
CASSLAGGSSYEQYF
>TRBJ1-1|TRBV27
CASRTGSNTEAFF
>TRBJ1-2|TRBV9
CASSVADRAEGYTF
>TRBJ2-5|TRBV13
CASSFDQAQETQYF
>-|TRBV6-1
CASRDSSYEQYF
>TRBJ1-2|TRBV4-1
CASSQDMSPDGYTF
>TRBJ1-1|TRBV7-3
CASSLGNSNTEAFF
>TRBJ1-1|TRBV7-2
CASSSGGGSELGAFF
>TRBJ1-6|TRBV6-6
CASSFGQTTYNSPLHF
>TRBJ2-6|TRBV5-1
CASSFYGGGANVLTF
>TRBJ2-7|TRBV5-1
CASSLVNSYEQYF
>TRBJ1-1|TRBV7-9
CASSFVRGNTEAFF
>TRBJ2-7|TRBV19
CASSMTHRASYEQYF
>TRBJ2-3|TRBV5-1
CASSLGRTSGDLGTDTQYF
>TRBJ2-2|TRBV29-1
CSVVSGRGTGELFF